These T cell receptor beta chains were read from a single sample in a study of beta chain features in type 1 diabetes. The repertoire was sequenced with immunoSEQ multiplex PCR; TCRdb's copy has only in-frame clones and lacks some. The sample lists around 600,000 clones, around an eighth occurring once. The sequenced material came from naive CD4+ T cells from blood. These TCRs come from a man aged 30 to 45 with type 1 diabetes. Each CDR3 is given with its conserved first and last residue. Each record gives: J gene, D gene, V gene, clone size, CDR3 protein, CDR3 DNA. The D gene is left open where the match is weak. Rows may omit the clone size; those that give it use once, few, many or a size class.

J gene: TRBJ2-7
D gene: -
V gene: TRBV9
clone size: few
CDR3 protein: CASSVDGGLTYEQYF
CDR3 DNA: TGTGCCAGCAGCGTAGACGGGGGGCTAACCTACGAGCAGTACTTC

J gene: TRBJ1-6
D gene: TRBD1
V gene: TRBV9
clone size: -
CDR3 protein: CASSPQGYNSPLHF
CDR3 DNA: TGTGCCAGCAGCCCACAGGGGTATAATTCACCCCTCCACTTT

J gene: TRBJ1-5
D gene: -
V gene: TRBV30
clone size: few
CDR3 protein: CAWSVNGDSNQPQHF
CDR3 DNA: TGTGCCTGGAGTGTAAACGGAGATAGCAATCAGCCCCAGCATTTT

J gene: TRBJ1-4
D gene: -
V gene: TRBV13
clone size: few
CDR3 protein: CASSLGRGIGKLFF
CDR3 DNA: TGTGCCAGCAGCTTAGGCCGTGGGATTGGAAAACTGTTTTTT

J gene: TRBJ1-2
D gene: -
V gene: TRBV7-9
clone size: -
CDR3 protein: CASSRGNGYTF
CDR3 DNA: TGTGCCAGCAGCAGAGGGAATGGCTACACCTTC

J gene: TRBJ2-2
D gene: -
V gene: TRBV19
clone size: -
CDR3 protein: CASTSLERYTGELFF
CDR3 DNA: TGTGCCAGTACTTCGCTCGAACGGTACACCGGGGAGCTGTTTTTT

J gene: TRBJ1-1
D gene: TRBD1
V gene: TRBV7-9
clone size: few
CDR3 protein: CASSLGQGNTEAFF
CDR3 DNA: TGTGCCAGCAGCTTAGGACAGGGGAACACTGAAGCTTTCTTT

J gene: TRBJ1-3
D gene: -
V gene: TRBV10-3
clone size: few
CDR3 protein: CAISGEAGNTIYF
CDR3 DNA: TGTGCCATCAGTGGTGAAGCTGGAAACACCATATATTTT

J gene: TRBJ2-7
D gene: -
V gene: TRBV30
clone size: -
CDR3 protein: CAWSFRDEQYF
CDR3 DNA: TGTGCCTGGAGTTTCAGGGACGAGCAGTACTTC

J gene: TRBJ2-5
D gene: -
V gene: TRBV4-3
clone size: few
CDR3 protein: CASSQEARGQETQYF
CDR3 DNA: TGCGCCAGCAGCCAAGAGGCTAGGGGCCAAGAGACCCAGTACTTC

J gene: TRBJ2-5
D gene: -
V gene: TRBV6-5
clone size: few
CDR3 protein: CASSYSGEETQYF
CDR3 DNA: TGTGCCAGCAGTTACTCCGGGGAAGAGACCCAGTACTTC

J gene: TRBJ2-6
D gene: -
V gene: TRBV6-6
clone size: -
CDR3 protein: CASSYSPGTGANVLTF
CDR3 DNA: TGTGCCAGCAGTTACTCGCCAGGGACTGGGGCCAACGTCCTGACTTTC